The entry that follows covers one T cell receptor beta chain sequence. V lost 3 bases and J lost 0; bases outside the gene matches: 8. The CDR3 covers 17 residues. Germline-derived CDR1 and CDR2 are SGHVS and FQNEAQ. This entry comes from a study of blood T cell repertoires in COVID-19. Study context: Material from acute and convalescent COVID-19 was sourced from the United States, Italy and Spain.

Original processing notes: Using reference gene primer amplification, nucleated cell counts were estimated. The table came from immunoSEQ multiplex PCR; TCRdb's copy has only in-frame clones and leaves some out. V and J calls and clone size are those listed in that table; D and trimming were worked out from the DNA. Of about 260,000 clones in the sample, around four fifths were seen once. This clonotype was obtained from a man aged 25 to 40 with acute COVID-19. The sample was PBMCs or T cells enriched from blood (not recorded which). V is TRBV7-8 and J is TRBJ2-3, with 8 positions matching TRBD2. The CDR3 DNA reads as TGTGCCAGCAGCTTTGGTAGCGGGGTATCTAGCACAGATACGCAGTATTTT. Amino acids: CASSFGSGVSSTDTQYF.